Given below is one T cell receptor (beta chain) in context. Its antigen is not known. This CDR3 has 14 amino acids. Looked up from germline, CDR1 is LGHNA and CDR2 is YSLEER. V was shortened by 0 bases and J by 14 bases, with 14 bases between the two germline ends. Using immunoSEQ multiplex PCR, the repertoire was profiled, and TCRdb retains in-frame clones only, with some absent. This sample yields about 46,000 clones, of which approximately 90% are seen a single time; about 10% belongs to the top ten. The data were taken from a study of OX40 agonist ivuxolimab in advanced cancers. The study's findings and limits: The study observed clonal expansion of CD4+ and CD8+ blood T cells by week 6 at 0.1 to 3.0 mg/kg.

V usage is TRBV4-3 and J usage is TRBJ1-6; D is ambiguous. The clonotype comes from an adult with an advanced solid tumor such as melanoma, head and neck, liver or kidney cancer. This sample comprised CD4+ or CD8+ T cells sorted from blood, obtained in a trial of the OX40 agonist ivuxolimab. The CDR3 loop reads CASSQDFPTGTLHF. Written as DNA, the CDR3 is TGCGCCAGCAGCCAAGATTTCCCAACTGGGACCCTCCACTTT.